The subject of this entry is one T cell receptor beta chain. Vbeta (60) and Jbeta (13) primers were used in the PCR. The data were produced by immunoSEQ multiplex PCR, yet TCRdb's version contains in-frame clones alone and is incomplete. The table shows 120,000 or so clones, with approximately 81% occurring only once. These data belong to a study of cytomegalovirus exposure and HLA in healthy donors. V lost 2 bases, J lost 3 bases, and 8 bases stayed unmatched. CDR1 MGHRA and CDR2 YSYEKL come from the germline V gene. The CDR3 is 16 amino acids. The sequence derives from a woman in her forties in good health and CMV-seronegative. The specimen sequenced was PBMCs. V gene TRBV4-1 combines with J gene TRBJ2-7; 9 nucleotides match TRBD1. In DNA form, the CDR3 reads TGCGCCAGCAGCCAATTTCCGGGACAGGGTAACTACGAGCAGTACTTC. It specifies CASSQFPGQGNYEQYF.